One TCR beta chain is described in this entry. The data were obtained in a study of blood T cell repertoires in COVID-19. As for the study in general: PBMCs, B-cell-depleted T cells, or T cells provided the cDNA or gDNA that made up the material.

After removal of 3 bases from V and 2 bases from J, the junction contained 4 bases not matched to a gene. The CDR3 loop spans 15 amino acids. Germline CDR1 reads SGHRS; CDR2 reads YFSETQ. Profiled with immunoSEQ multiplex PCR; TCRdb holds only in-frame clones, not every one. The table has under 350,000 clones, around nine tenths seen once. The clonotype originates from a woman between 18 and 29 years old who had recovered from COVID-19. The genes are TRBV5-1 and TRBJ2-1, with 8 bases identical to TRBD1. The sample was PBMCs or T cells enriched from blood (not recorded which). The CDR3 loop is CASSSGQGPYNEQFF. CDR3 in DNA: TGCGCCAGCAGCTCCGGACAGGGCCCCTACAATGAGCAGTTCTTC. Combining the CDR3 with reference TRBV5-1 and TRBJ2-1 gives the whole variable domain KAGVTQTPRYLIKTRGQQVTLSCSPISGHRSVSWYQQTPGQGLQFLFEYFSETQRNKGNFPGRFSGRQFSNSRSEMNVSTLELGDSALYLCASSSGQGPYNEQFFGPGTRLTVL.